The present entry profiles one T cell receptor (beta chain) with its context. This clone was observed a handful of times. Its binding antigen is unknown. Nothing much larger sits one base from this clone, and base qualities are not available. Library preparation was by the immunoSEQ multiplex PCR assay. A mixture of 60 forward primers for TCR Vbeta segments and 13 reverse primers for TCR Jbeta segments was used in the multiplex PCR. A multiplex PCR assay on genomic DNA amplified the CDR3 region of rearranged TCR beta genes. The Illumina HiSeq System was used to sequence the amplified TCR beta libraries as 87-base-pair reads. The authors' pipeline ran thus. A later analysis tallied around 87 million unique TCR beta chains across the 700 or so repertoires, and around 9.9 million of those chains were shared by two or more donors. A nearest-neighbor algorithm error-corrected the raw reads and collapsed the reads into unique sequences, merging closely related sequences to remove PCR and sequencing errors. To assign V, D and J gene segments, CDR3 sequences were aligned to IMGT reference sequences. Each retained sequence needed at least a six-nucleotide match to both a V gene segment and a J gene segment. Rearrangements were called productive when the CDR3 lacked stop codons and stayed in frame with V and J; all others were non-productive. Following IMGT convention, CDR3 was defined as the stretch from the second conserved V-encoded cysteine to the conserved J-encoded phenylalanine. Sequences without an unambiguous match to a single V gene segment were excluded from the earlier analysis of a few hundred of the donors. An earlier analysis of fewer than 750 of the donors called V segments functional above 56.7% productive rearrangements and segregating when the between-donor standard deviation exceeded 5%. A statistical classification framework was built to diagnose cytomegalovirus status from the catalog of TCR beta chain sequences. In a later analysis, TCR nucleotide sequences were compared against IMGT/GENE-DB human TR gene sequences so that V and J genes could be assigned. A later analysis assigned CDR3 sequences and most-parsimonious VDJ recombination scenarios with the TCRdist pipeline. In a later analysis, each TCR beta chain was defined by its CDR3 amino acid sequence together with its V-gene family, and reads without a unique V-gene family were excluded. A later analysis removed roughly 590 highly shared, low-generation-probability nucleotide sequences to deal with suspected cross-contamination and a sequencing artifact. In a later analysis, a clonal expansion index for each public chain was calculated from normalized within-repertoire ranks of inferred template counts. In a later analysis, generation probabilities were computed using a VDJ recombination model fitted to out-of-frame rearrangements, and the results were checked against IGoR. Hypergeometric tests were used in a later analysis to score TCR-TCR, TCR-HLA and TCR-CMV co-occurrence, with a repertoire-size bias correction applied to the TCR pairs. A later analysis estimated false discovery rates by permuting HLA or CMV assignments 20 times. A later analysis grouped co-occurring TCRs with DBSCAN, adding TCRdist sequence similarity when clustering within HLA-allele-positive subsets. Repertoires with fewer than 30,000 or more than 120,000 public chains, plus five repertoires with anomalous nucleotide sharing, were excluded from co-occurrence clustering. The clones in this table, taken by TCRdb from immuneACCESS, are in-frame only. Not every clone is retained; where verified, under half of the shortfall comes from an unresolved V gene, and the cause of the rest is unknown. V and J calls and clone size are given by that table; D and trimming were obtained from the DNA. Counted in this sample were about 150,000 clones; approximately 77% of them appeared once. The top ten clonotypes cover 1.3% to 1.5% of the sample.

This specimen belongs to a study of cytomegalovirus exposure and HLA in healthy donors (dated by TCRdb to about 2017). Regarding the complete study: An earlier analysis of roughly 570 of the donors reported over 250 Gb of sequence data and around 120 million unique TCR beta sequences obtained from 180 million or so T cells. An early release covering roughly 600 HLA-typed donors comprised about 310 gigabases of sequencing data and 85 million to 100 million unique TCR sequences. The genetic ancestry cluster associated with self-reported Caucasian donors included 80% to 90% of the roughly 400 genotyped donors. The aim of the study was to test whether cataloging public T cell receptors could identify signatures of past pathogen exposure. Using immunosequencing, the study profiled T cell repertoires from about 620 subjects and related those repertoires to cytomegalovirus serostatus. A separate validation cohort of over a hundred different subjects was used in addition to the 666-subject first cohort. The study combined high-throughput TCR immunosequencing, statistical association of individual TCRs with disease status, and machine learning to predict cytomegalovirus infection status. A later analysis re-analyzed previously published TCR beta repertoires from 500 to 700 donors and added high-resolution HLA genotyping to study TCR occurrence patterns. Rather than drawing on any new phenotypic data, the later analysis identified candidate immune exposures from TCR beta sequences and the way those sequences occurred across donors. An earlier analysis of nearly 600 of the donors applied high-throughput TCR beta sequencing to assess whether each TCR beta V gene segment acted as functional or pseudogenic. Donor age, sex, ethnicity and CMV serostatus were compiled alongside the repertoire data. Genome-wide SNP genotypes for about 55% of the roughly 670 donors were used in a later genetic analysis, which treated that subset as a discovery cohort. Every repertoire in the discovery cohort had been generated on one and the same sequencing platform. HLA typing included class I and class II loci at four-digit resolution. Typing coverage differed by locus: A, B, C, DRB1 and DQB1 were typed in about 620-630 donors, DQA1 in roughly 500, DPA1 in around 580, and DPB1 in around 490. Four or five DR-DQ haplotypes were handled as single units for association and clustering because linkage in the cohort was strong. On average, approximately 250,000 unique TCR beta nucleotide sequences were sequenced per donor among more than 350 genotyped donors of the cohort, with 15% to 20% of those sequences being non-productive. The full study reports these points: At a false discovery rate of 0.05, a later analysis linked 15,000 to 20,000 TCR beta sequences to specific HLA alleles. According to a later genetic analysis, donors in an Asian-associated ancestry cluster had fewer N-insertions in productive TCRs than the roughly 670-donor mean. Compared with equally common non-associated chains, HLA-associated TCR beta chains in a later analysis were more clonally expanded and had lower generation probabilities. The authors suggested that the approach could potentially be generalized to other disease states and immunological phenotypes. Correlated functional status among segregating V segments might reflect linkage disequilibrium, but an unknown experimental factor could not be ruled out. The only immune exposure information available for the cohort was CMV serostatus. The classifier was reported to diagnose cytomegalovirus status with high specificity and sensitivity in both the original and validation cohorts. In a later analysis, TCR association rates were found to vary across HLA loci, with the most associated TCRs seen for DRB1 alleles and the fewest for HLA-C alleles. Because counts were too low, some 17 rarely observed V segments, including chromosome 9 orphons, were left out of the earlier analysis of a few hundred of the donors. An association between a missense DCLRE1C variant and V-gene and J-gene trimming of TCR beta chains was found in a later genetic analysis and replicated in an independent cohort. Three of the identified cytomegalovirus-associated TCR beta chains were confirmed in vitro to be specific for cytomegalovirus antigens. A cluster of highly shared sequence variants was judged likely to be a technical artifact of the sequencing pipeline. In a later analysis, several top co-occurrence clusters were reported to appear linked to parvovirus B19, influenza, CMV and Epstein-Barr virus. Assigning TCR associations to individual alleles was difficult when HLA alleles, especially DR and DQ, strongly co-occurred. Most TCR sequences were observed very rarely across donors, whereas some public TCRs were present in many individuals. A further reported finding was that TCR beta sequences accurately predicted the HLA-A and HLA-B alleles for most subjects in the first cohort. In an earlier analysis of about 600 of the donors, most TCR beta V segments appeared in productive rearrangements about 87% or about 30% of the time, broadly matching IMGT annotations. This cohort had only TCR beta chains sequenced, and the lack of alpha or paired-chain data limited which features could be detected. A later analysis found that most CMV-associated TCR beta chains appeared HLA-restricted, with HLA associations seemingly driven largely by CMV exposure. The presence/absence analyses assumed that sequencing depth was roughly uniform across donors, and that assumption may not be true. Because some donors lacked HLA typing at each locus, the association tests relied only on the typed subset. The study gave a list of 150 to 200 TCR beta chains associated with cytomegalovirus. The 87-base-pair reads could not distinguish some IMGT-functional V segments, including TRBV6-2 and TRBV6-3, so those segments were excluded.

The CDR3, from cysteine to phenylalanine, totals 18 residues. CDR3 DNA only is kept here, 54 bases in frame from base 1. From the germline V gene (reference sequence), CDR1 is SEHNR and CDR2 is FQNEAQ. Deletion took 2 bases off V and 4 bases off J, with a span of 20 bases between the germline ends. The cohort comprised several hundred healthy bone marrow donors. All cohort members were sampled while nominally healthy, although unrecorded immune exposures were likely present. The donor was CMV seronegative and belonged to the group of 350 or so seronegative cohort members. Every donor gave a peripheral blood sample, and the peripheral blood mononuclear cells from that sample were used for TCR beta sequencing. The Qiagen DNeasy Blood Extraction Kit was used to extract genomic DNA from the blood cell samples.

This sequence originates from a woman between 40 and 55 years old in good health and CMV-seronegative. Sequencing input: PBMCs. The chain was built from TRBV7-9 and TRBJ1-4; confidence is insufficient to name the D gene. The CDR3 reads CASSLWWAGDKINEKLFF. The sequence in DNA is TGTGCCAGCAGCTTATGGTGGGCTGGCGACAAGATTAATGAAAAACTGTTTTTT. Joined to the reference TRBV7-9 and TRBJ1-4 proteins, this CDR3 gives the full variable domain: DTGVSQNPRHKITKRGQNVTFRCDPISEHNRLYWYRQTLGQGPEFLTYFQNEAQLEKSRLLSDRFSAERPKGSFSTLEIQRTEQGDSAMYLCASSLWWAGDKINEKLFFGSGTQLSVL.